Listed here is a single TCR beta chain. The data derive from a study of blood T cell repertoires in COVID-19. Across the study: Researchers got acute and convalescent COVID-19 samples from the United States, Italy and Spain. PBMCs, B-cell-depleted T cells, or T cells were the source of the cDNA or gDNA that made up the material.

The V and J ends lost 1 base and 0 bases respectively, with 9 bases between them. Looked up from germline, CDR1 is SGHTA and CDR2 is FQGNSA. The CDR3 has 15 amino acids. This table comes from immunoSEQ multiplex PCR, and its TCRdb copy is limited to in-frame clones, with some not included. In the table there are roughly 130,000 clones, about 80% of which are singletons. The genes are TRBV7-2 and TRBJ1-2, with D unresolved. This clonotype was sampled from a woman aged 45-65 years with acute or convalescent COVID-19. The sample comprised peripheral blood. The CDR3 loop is CASSLVSGSNYGYTF. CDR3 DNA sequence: TGTGCCAGCAGCTTAGTTAGCGGCTCTAACTATGGCTACACCTTC.